This T cell receptor (beta chain) was sequenced during a study of blood T cells in healthy people across ages. There were healthy Caucasian individuals from Russia, aged about 6 to 100, serving as donors. Isolation yielded PBMCs, at least 7 million per sample, in every case. This clonotype has a handful of counts. Its matching antigen is unknown. Per the germline V gene, CDR1 is SQVTM and CDR2 is ANQGSEA. The CDR3 sequence is 13 residues long. V dropped 3 bases and J dropped 6 bases, with 15 bases sitting between them. With a J-beta primer mix and a sample-barcoded 5' primer, a second PCR ran about 6 to 11 cycles. A single record per CDR3 protein comes from TCRdb applying MiXCR to the 5' RACE reads. The sample lists around 1.5 million distinct CDR3 sequences; 55% to 75% were seen once. General study points: Naive CD4+ cells and diversity were both higher in long-lived donors than in aged donors. Roughly linear declines in TCR beta diversity per million T cells occurred with age.

Sequenced: blood. The clonotype was recovered from a young man in good health. The chain carries TRBV29-1 and TRBJ2-7; D remains unclear. The CDR3 reads CSVENRQTSEQYF. CDR3 in DNA: TGCAGCGTTGAGAACAGACAAACAAGCGAGCAGTACTTC.